A single sample gave rise to the 12 T cell receptor beta chains below, sequenced in a study of CXCR3-negative and CXCR3-positive naive CD8 T cells. Antigens of these TCRs are unknown. TRB cDNA was prepared as libraries by UMI-labeled 5' RACE. TCRdb re-called the 5' RACE reads, yielding one record per CDR3 amino acid sequence without DNA. The table lists about 120,000 distinct CDR3 sequences. General study findings and limits: The study found more hydrophobic TRB CDR3s in CXCR3-positive naive cells than in CXCR3-negative naive cells.

Sequenced material: naive CXCR3+ CD8+ T cells from blood. Subset given: CD45RO-CCR7+CD27+CD95- naive CD8+ T cells expressing CXCR3 (TNR3+). These receptors were taken from a human donor in good health. Some clones in this sample may be carry-over from other donors' samples.

The J gene is TRBJ1-2, the V gene TRBV2; no DNA is available, so the TRBD1 call from TCRdb remains unchecked. The CDR3 extends over 15 amino acids. The germline V gene has CDR1 SNHLY and CDR2 FYNNEI. The CDR3 reads CASSRSGTGNYGYTF.

J is TRBJ2-1 and V is TRBV12-3 or TRBV12-4; TCRdb indicates TRBD1, and absent DNA this call remains unverified. The CDR3 loop spans 14 amino acids. CDR3 region: CASRGRVPNNEQFF.

CDR3 sequence: CASSDIGTGELFF. J is TRBJ2-2 and V is TRBV5-6. This CDR3 region has 13 residues. CDR1 SGHDT and CDR2 YYEEEE come from the germline V gene.

J is TRBJ2-3 and V is TRBV5-1; TCRdb returns TRBD1, unconfirmable since there is no DNA. The CDR3 has 14 amino acids. Per the germline V gene, CDR1 is SGHRS and CDR2 is YFSETQ. The CDR3 loop is CASSPGGAEDTQYF.

The chain joins TRBV2 to TRBJ2-7. Germline loops: CDR1 SNHLY, CDR2 FYNNEI. The CDR3 covers 13 residues. CDR3 residues: CASSVEGSYEQYF.

This chain joins TRBV7-2 and TRBJ1-1; TCRdb calls TRBD1, which cannot be checked without DNA. This CDR3 spans 18 amino acids. In germline, CDR1 is SGHTA, CDR2 FQGNSA. CDR3 amino acids: CASSLARGGFGGNTEAFF.

V gene TRBV5-1 combines with J gene TRBJ2-1. This CDR3 has 14 amino acids. The germline V gene has CDR1 SGHRS and CDR2 YFSETQ. This chain's CDR3 is CASSWVNRNNEQFF.

This rearrangement joins TRBV11-2 to TRBJ2-2; checking the TCRdb D call of TRBD2 is not possible without DNA. This CDR3 region has 16 residues. Germline CDR1 SGHAT, CDR2 FQNNGV. The CDR3: CASSSAGSGLTGELFF.

This chain uses TRBV4-1 with TRBJ1-3. Germline CDR1 reads MGHRA; CDR2 reads YSYEKL. This CDR3 has 17 amino acids. The chain's CDR3 is CASSQEGGQNSGNTIYF.

The V call is TRBV7-6, the J call TRBJ2-1. Germline CDR1 reads SGHVS; CDR2 reads FNYEAQ. This CDR3 contains 15 residues. CDR3: CASSGRGSSYNEQFF.

V is TRBV12-3 or TRBV12-4 and J is TRBJ2-2; as DNA is missing, the TRBD1 call by TCRdb cannot be tested. The CDR3 runs to 12 residues. The CDR3: CASQGASGELFF.

The chain employs TRBV7-6 and TRBJ1-2; TCRdb designates TRBD1, a call that cannot be tested without DNA. The CDR3 is made up of 14 amino acids. The V gene's germline CDR1 is SGHVS and CDR2 FNYEAQ. The CDR3 sequence is CASSPSGANYGYTF. Looking up the rest from reference TRBV7-6 and TRBJ1-2 gives the full variable domain: GAGVSQSPRYKVTKRGQDVALRCDPISGHVSLYWYRQALGQGPEFLTYFNYEAQQDKSGLPNDRFSAERPEGSISTLTIQRTEQRDSAMYRCASSPSGANYGYTFGSGTRLTVV.